Below, one T cell receptor (beta chain) is given with its context. The antigen remains unidentified. From germline, CDR1 is MNHEY and CDR2 SVGAGI. V lost 4 bases and J lost 4; bases outside the gene matches: 5. There are 15 residues in the CDR3. This sample is part of a study of human versus mouse CDR3 diversity and MHC coevolution. General observations from the study: On average, humans showed more CDR3 deletions and insertions than mice. Two of the three human donors had the lowest clonal inequality. About 1.6 million TCR beta clonotypes were estimated for humans, the largest repertoire.

Sequenced by immunoSEQ multiplex PCR; TCRdb stores in-frame clones only, minus some. This table holds just under 60,000 clones, approximately 94% found once. The specimen sequenced was naive CD4+ T cells from blood. Subset specified: CD45RO-negative CD62L-positive naive CD4 T cells. This sequence was found in a person between 55 and 70 years old in good health. J is TRBJ2-1 and V is TRBV6-5; 9 bases are a match to TRBD2. CDR3 DNA sequence: TGTGCCAGCAGTTTGGGACTAGCTGAGTACAATGAGCAGTTCTTC. Translation: CASSLGLAEYNEQFF.